This T cell receptor beta chain derives from a study of cytomegalovirus exposure and HLA in healthy donors. Produced via immunoSEQ multiplex PCR; TCRdb's table is partial and in-frame only. The sample holds about 130,000 clones; approximately 80% are singletons and the top ten take 25% to 30%. The CDR3 extends over 13 amino acids. CDR1 is SGHNT and CDR2 is YYREEE in the germline V gene (reference sequence). V was clipped by 0 bases and J by 6 bases, with 8 bases between them. This clonotype originated in a man aged 25-45 years in good health and CMV-seropositive. Input material: PBMCs. The chain combines TRBV5-4 with TRBJ2-3; no firm D call. The CDR3, as DNA: TGTGCCAGCAGCTTGGGGGCTGCGGATACGCAGTATTTT. Its protein is CASSLGAADTQYF.